These 5 T cell receptor beta chains share one sample of origin, sequenced in a study of shared clonotypes between healthy human individuals. Data came from immunoSEQ multiplex PCR; TCRdb stores just in-frame clones and leaves some out. The table shows over 2 million clones, with roughly 94% occurring only once. Sequences were obtained from naive CD4+ T cells sorted from blood. As to subset: CD45RA+ positively selected. All receptors come from a man aged 18 to 29 in good health.

This clone was observed a single time. This sample also contains other DNA sequences that code for the same CDR3. This chain joins TRBV28 and TRBJ2-7; D not certain. The CDR3 runs 14 residues. The germline gives CDR1 MDHEN, CDR2 SYDVKM. The ends were cut back, 4 bases at V and 1 base at J, with 11 bases in the middle. The CDR3 DNA follows: TGTGCCAGCAGTTCCGCGCTGACATCCTACGAGCAGTACTTC. Protein: CASSSALTSYEQYF.

The chain uses TRBV2 and TRBJ1-5; perhaps TRBD1 as D (6 bases). The CDR3 is 12 residues long. The germline CDR1 and CDR2 sequences are SNHLY and FYNNEI. Trimming shortened V by 3 bases and J by 13 bases, and 13 bases separated the two germline ends. The CDR3 reads CASSEGAVKQHF. The CDR3, as DNA: TGTGCCAGCAGTGAGGGGGCGGTTAAGCAGCATTTT.

Concerning this clone itself: This same CDR3 is encoded by further DNA sequences in the sample. CDR3 bases: TGTGCCAGTAGTATAGACTACGAGCAGTACTTC. Its translation: CASSIDYEQYF. This chain joins TRBV19 and TRBJ2-7, with D hard to call. Trimming cost V 0 bases and J 3 bases, with 0 bases left between them. Germline lookup yields CDR1 LNHDA and CDR2 SQIVND (reference sequence). This CDR3 is 11 amino acids long.

The chain joins TRBV2 to TRBJ2-3, with 11 bases identical to TRBD2. Germline CDR1 reads SNHLY; CDR2 reads FYNNEI. V shed 3 bases, J shed 4 bases, and the junction held 12 bases outside the gene matches. This CDR3 is built from 18 residues. CDR3 DNA sequence: TGTGCCAGCAGTGATCCCCTAGCGGGGGGTCTGGCGGCAGATACGCAGTATTTT. Its protein is CASSDPLAGGLAADTQYF.

This sequence joins TRBV2 and TRBJ2-5; 10 bases agree with TRBD2. This CDR3 region has 16 residues. Per germline, CDR1 SNHLY and CDR2 FYNNEI. V was clipped by 4 bases and J by 3 bases; unmatched bases: 8. Written as DNA, the CDR3 is TGTGCCAGCAGTGCAACCGGGACTAGCGTAAAAGAGACCCAGTACTTC. Translation gives CASSATGTSVKETQYF. Complete variable domain (other parts from reference TRBV2 and TRBJ2-5): EPEVTQTPSHQVTQMGQEVILRCVPISNHLYFYWYRQILGQKVEFLVSFYNNEISEKSEIFDDQFSVERPDGSNFTLKIRSTKLEDSAMYFCASSATGTSVKETQYFGPGTRLLVL.